One T cell receptor (beta chain) is described in this entry. No antigen is known for it. The sample is drawn from a study of blood T cells in healthy people across ages. CDR1 is MNHEY, CDR2 SMNVEV, per germline (reference sequence). V gave up 6 bases and J gave up 7 bases; unmatched junction bases: 8. The CDR3 totals 14 residues. The authors ran a second PCR of roughly 6 to 11 cycles using a sample-barcoded 5' primer and a J-beta primer mix. With 12 random nucleotides, a template-switch adaptor tagged each individual cDNA molecule. TCRdb reprocessed the 5' RACE reads via MiXCR and lists one record per CDR3 protein. This sample yields about 970,000 distinct CDR3 sequences, of which roughly half are seen a single time; roughly a fifth belongs to the top ten. Study conclusions and caveats: PBMC samples, being unsorted, prevented any conclusive comparison of naive and antigen-experienced cells. There was no known CMV status for donors, so expanded clonotype changes were possibly confounded. There were more naive CD4+ cells and higher diversity in long-lived donors than in aged donors.

This clonotype was sampled from a woman aged 60-70 years in good health. The sample was blood. The rearrangement links TRBV27 to TRBJ1-4; 7 nucleotides match TRBD1. CDR3 nucleotide sequence: TGTGCCAGCAGCTGGAGACAGGGACGTGAAAAACTGTTTTTT. This sequence encodes CASSWRQGREKLFF.